This T cell receptor (beta chain) was sequenced for a study of CD8 T cells in ankylosing spondylitis. Findings and limits, study-wide: Characteristic of ankylosing spondylitis blood, it appeared, was a TCR beta motif comprising several highly homologous variants.

Trimming cost V 5 bases and J 2 bases, with 10 bases left between them. The CDR3 contains 13 residues. TCRdb analysed the 5' RACE reads with MiXCR anew, one entry per CDR3 protein. This sample has 500,000 to 650,000 distinct CDR3 sequences; about 5.7% occur once, and the top ten carry around 3.6%. This clonotype was recorded at least ten times. The antigen is undetermined. Sequencing was carried out using blood, either unsorted or a sorted T cell fraction (not recorded which). The chain carries TRBV12-3 or TRBV12-4 and TRBJ2-7; D unresolved. The receptor was derived from a male donor with ankylosing spondylitis. The CDR3 spells CASSPQRTYEQYF. The DNA of the CDR3 is TGTGCCAGCAGTCCTCAAAGGACCTACGAGCAGTACTTC.